These T cell receptor beta chains were read from a single sample in a study of OX40 agonist ivuxolimab in advanced cancers. TCRdb's table, derived via immunoSEQ multiplex PCR, lists solely in-frame clones and lacks some. The data contain 62,000 or so clones, 84% of them singletons. This material consisted of CD4+ or CD8+ T cells sorted from blood, taken in a trial of the OX40 agonist ivuxolimab. These receptors came from an adult with an advanced solid tumor such as melanoma, head and neck, liver or kidney cancer. CDR3s include the opening cysteine and the closing phenylalanine or tryptophan. D genes are given only for firm matches. Not every row has a clone size; where given, it reads once, few, many or a size class.

j_gene	abundance	v_gene	d_gene	CDR3nt	CDR3aa
TRBJ2-5	.	TRBV4-3	TRBD1	TGCGCCAGCAGCCAAGGGAGGACAGGGCGAGAGACCCAGTACTTC	CASSQGRTGRETQYF
TRBJ1-2	.	TRBV19	TRBD1	TGTGCCAGTAGTATCAGGGACAGGGGTAACTATGGCTACACCTTC	CASSIRDRGNYGYTF
TRBJ2-7	.	TRBV5-6	.	TGTGCCAGCAGCTGGGACACCTACGAGCAGTACTTC	CASSWDTYEQYF
TRBJ2-5	.	TRBV5-4	.	TGTGCCAGCAGCTTGGCACAAGAACAAGAGACCCAGTACTTC	CASSLAQEQETQYF
TRBJ1-6	once	TRBV25-1	.	TGTGCCAGCAGAGACGACAGAGGTAATTCACCCCTCCACTTT	CASRDDRGNSPLHF
TRBJ1-1	.	TRBV2	.	TGTGCCAGCAGTGAACAGGGGCCCCGTAACACTGAAGCTTTCTTT	CASSEQGPRNTEAFF
TRBJ1-1	.	TRBV30	TRBD1	TGTGCCTGGACCCCCGGGACAGACACTGAAGCTTTCTTT	CAWTPGTDTEAFF
TRBJ1-5	.	TRBV7-2	.	TGTGCCAGCAGCTTAGGATTCGGCGGATATCAGCCCCAGCATTTT	CASSLGFGGYQPQHF
TRBJ2-7	.	TRBV27	.	TGTGCCAGCACCCTACGACAGGGAGGGTACGAGCAGTACTTC	CASTLRQGGYEQYF
TRBJ1-5	.	TRBV14	.	TGTGCCAGCAGCCAAGCCACCGATCAGCCCCAGCATTTT	CASSQATDQPQHF
TRBJ1-1	.	TRBV18	.	TGTGCCAGCTCTTCCGACAGGTTCTACACTGAAGCTTTCTTT	CASSSDRFYTEAFF
TRBJ2-7	.	TRBV18	TRBD1	TGTGCCAGCTCACCCCGGGGACAGGGGGCCTACGAGCAGTACTTC	CASSPRGQGAYEQYF
TRBJ1-2	once	TRBV28	.	TGTGCCAGCAGTCTGGGGGGGGCTGCTAACTATGGCTACACCTTC	CASSLGGAANYGYTF
TRBJ1-2	many	TRBV4-1	TRBD1	TGCGCCAGCAGCCAAGGGCAGGGGGAATATGGCTACACCTTC	CASSQGQGEYGYTF
TRBJ2-2	.	TRBV7-9	.	TGTGCCAGCAGCTTAGCAGGGGCCGGGGAGCTGTTTTTT	CASSLAGAGELFF
TRBJ2-1	.	TRBV5-1	.	TGCGCCAGCAGACTCTCCTACAATGAGCAGTTCTTC	CASRLSYNEQFF
TRBJ2-7	.	TRBV4-1	.	TGCGCCAGCAGCCCGCGGATAGGGGCCTACGAGCAGTACTTC	CASSPRIGAYEQYF
TRBJ1-2	.	TRBV5-6	TRBD1	TGTGCCAGCAGCTTGGGATTCCGACAGGGGGACTATGGCTACACCTTC	CASSLGFRQGDYGYTF
TRBJ2-5	.	TRBV6-5	TRBD1	TGTGCCAGCAGTTACCAACAGGGGCAAATGACCCAGTACTTC	CASSYQQGQMTQYF
TRBJ1-6	once	TRBV7-9	.	TGTGCCAGCAGCTGGTCCCCGAGCTCCTATAATTCACCCCTCCACTTT	CASSWSPSSYNSPLHF
TRBJ1-1	once	TRBV11-3	.	TGTGCCAGCAGCCTAATGGGGTCCGAAGCTTTCTTT	CASSLMGSEAFF
TRBJ2-7	.	TRBV9	TRBD1	TGTGCCAGCAGCGTAGGAAGGGGGCGGGCGCCCCTCTACGAGCAGTACTTC	CASSVGRGRAPLYEQYF
TRBJ2-6	.	TRBV7-2	.	TGTGCCAGCAGCTTCCCCCAGGGGAATAGAGGCTCTGGGGCCAACGTCCTGACTTTC	CASSFPQGNRGSGANVLTF
TRBJ1-2	few	TRBV29-1	TRBD1	TGCAGCGTTGAGGCACGGGACAGGGAGACCTTC	CSVEARDRETF
TRBJ2-2	.	TRBV5-4	TRBD1	TGTGCCAGCAGCCTCCGGGACAGGGGTCTGGCCGGGGAGCTGTTTTTT	CASSLRDRGLAGELFF
TRBJ2-7	.	TRBV11-3	.	TGTGCCAGCAGCCCCCCCGCGGGGCCGTACTACGAGCAGTACTTC	CASSPPAGPYYEQYF
TRBJ1-5	.	TRBV19	.	TGTGCCAGTAGTATCGGTCCATCAAAGGGGGGCAATCAGCCCCAGCATTTT	CASSIGPSKGGNQPQHF